One sample yielded the 27 T cell receptor beta chains listed below, sequenced in a study of shared clonotypes between healthy human individuals. Naive CD8 isolation took CD45RO-negative cells positively selected for CCR7 and excluded terminally differentiated effector memory CD45RA+ cells. Produced via immunoSEQ multiplex PCR; TCRdb's table is partial and in-frame only. Altogether approximately 810,000 clones are present, 80% to 95% being singletons, with the ten largest covering more than 20%. Sequenced input: naive CD8+ T cells sorted from blood. The receptors shown here come from a man aged 25 to 40 in good health.

The chain joins TRBV29-1 to TRBJ2-1; 8 bases map to TRBD2. In germline, CDR1 is SQVTM, CDR2 ANQGSEA. This CDR3 region has 16 residues. Trimming took 8 bases from V and 0 from J; bases not matched to a gene: 12. CDR3 nucleotides: TGCAGCTCGAGGGGCGGGAGGTCCCTCTCCTACAATGAGCAGTTCTTC. It encodes CSSRGGRSLSYNEQFF.

The chain links TRBV14 to TRBJ2-7, with 7 bases that match TRBD1. The CDR3 runs 14 residues. The J segment lost 3 bases and the V segment lost 4 bases, leaving 6 bases of the junction unmatched. Germline CDR1 and CDR2: SGHDN and FVKESK. CDR3: CASSPWDSFYEQYF. In DNA form, the CDR3 reads TGTGCCAGCAGCCCCTGGGACAGCTTCTACGAGCAGTACTTC.

The chain joins TRBV13 to TRBJ2-3, with 11 bases identical to TRBD2. J lost 4 bases, V lost 5 bases, and 8 bases had no gene match. The CDR3 is 16 amino acids. Germline V gene data show CDR1 as PRHDT and CDR2 as FYEKMQ (reference sequence). CDR3 sequence: CASSVRTSGSSDTQYF. The CDR3 region has the DNA TGTGCCAGCAGCGTCAGAACTAGCGGGAGCTCAGATACGCAGTATTTT.

The chain recombines TRBV27 with TRBJ2-5; 12 bases fit TRBD1. Unmatched junction bases numbered 4, after V lost 4 bases and J lost 4 bases. Looked up from germline, CDR1 is MNHEY and CDR2 is SMNVEV (reference sequence). CDR3 length: 15 amino acids. The CDR3 protein is CASSSRDRGPETQYF. The CDR3 bases are TGTGCCAGCAGTTCCCGGGACAGGGGGCCAGAGACCCAGTACTTC.

In the case of this clone: This specimen includes other DNA sequences encoding the same CDR3. The chain has TRBV7-9 and TRBJ2-7; D uncertain. This CDR3 has 12 residues. Trimming took off 5 bases at V and 1 base at J, with 6 bases between the two ends. Germline V gene sequence: CDR1 SEHNR, CDR2 FQNEAQ (reference sequence). The CDR3 coding sequence is TGTGCCAGCAGCCTCGGTTCCTACGAGCAGTACTTC. Translating it yields CASSLGSYEQYF.

This sequence joins TRBV28 and TRBJ2-7; D is unresolved. CDR3 length equals 14 residues. Trimming shortened V by 3 bases and J by 0 bases, and 9 bases separated the two germline ends. Germline assignment: CDR1 MDHEN and CDR2 SYDVKM. The CDR3 bases are TGTGCCAGCAGTTTTAGCCCAAGCTCCTACGAGCAGTACTTC. As protein: CASSFSPSSYEQYF.

The V call is TRBV7-9, the J call TRBJ2-7, with 8 bases matching TRBD1. The V and J ends lost 5 bases and 2 bases, in that order; junction bases with no gene match: 11. The CDR3 contains 16 residues. Per germline, CDR1 SEHNR and CDR2 FQNEAQ (reference sequence). CDR3 sequence: CASSPPRAGGAYEQYF. The CDR3, as DNA: TGTGCCAGCAGCCCCCCAAGGGCAGGGGGCGCCTACGAGCAGTACTTC.

This chain connects TRBV6-6 to TRBJ2-7, with D unresolved. Per germline, CDR1 MNHNY and CDR2 SVGAGI (reference sequence). There are 15 residues in the CDR3. V lost 3 bases and J lost 5, with 17 bases in between. The DNA of the CDR3 is TGTGCCAGCAGTTATACGTTGGAGAGCTTCGACGAGCAGTACTTC. This translates into CASSYTLESFDEQYF.

The chain couples TRBV6-5 to TRBJ2-7; TRBD1 aligns across 11 bases. Looked up from germline, CDR1 is MNHEY and CDR2 is SVGAGI. V shed 7 bases, J shed 1 base, and the junction held 6 bases outside the gene matches. CDR3 length: 15 residues. CDR3 in DNA: TGTGCCAGCACTCAAGGACAGGGGGCTTCCTACGAGCAGTACTTC. It encodes CASTQGQGASYEQYF.

This clone appeared once. The chain joins TRBV4-1 to TRBJ2-7; D possibly corresponds to TRBD2 (5 bases). Germline V gene lookup returns CDR1 MGHRA and CDR2 YSYEKL. The CDR3 consists of 15 residues. V was cut by 2 bases and J by 3 bases, with 14 bases left in between. The CDR3 nucleotides read TGCGCCAGCAGCCAATTATGGCGGGCGGGCTACGAGCAGTACTTC. It encodes CASSQLWRAGYEQYF.

As for this clone: This sample includes further DNA sequences coding for the same CDR3. V is TRBV28 and J is TRBJ2-2; D is perhaps TRBD1 (5 bases). CDR3 length: 14 residues. The germline CDR1 and CDR2 sequences are MDHEN and SYDVKM. V was shortened by 2 bases and J by 1 base, with 5 bases between the two germline ends. The DNA of the CDR3 is TGTGCCAGCAGTTTAACAGGGAACACCGGGGAGCTGTTTTTT. Its translation: CASSLTGNTGELFF.

The genes are TRBV7-3 and TRBJ2-1; D is undetermined. The CDR3 sequence is 16 residues long. Germline lookup yields CDR1 SGHTA and CDR2 FQGTGA. The ends were cut back, 3 bases at V and 0 bases at J, with 12 bases in the middle. The DNA of the CDR3 is TGTGCCAGCAGCTTTTTCGGCTCCAGCTCCTACAATGAGCAGTTCTTC. It yields the protein CASSFFGSSSYNEQFF.

V usage is TRBV7-9 and J usage is TRBJ2-1, with 8 bases identical to TRBD1. Germline V lookup: CDR1 SEHNR, CDR2 FQNEAQ (reference sequence). The CDR3 runs to 15 residues. The J segment lost 6 bases and the V segment lost 5 bases, leaving 9 bases of the junction unmatched. The CDR3 DNA reads TGTGCCAGCAGCGCCCCCGGACAGGGTCGCAATGAGCAGTTCTTC. It codes for CASSAPGQGRNEQFF.

This clone was counted a few times. V gene TRBV7-9 combines with J gene TRBJ2-4; D might be TRBD1 (6 bases). Trimming took 5 bases from V and 5 from J, leaving 13 bases between them. Germline CDR1 SEHNR, CDR2 FQNEAQ (reference sequence). The length of the CDR3 is 14 residues. In DNA form, the CDR3 reads TGTGCCAGCAGCGGGTTACAGGGACAAAACATTCAGTACTTC. It encodes CASSGLQGQNIQYF.

The chain has TRBV5-8 and TRBJ2-7; 9 bases match TRBD2. The V and J ends lost 10 bases and 2 bases, in that order; junction bases with no gene match: 7. CDR3 length: 13 amino acids. CDR1 is SGHTS, CDR2 YDEGEE, per germline. The CDR3 DNA follows: TGTGCCCCCGGGCTAGCGGGGACCTACGAGCAGTACTTC. Translation gives CAPGLAGTYEQYF.

The J gene is TRBJ2-3, the V gene TRBV28; D perhaps matches TRBD2 (6 bases). V was trimmed by 0 bases and J by 4 bases, leaving 8 bases between them. The CDR3 length is 14 residues. CDR1 and CDR2 (germline): MDHEN, SYDVKM. Written as DNA, the CDR3 is TGTGCCAGCAGTTTATGGGAGGGGCCAGATACGCAGTATTTT. Translating gives CASSLWEGPDTQYF.

This clone was found once. The chain recombines TRBV18 with TRBJ2-5; D is ambiguous. V was trimmed by 1 base and J by 4 bases, leaving 10 bases between them. Germline V gives CDR1 KGHSH, CDR2 LQKENI. The CDR3 spans 14 residues. CDR3 sequence reads: CASSPLDGPETQYF. The DNA for the CDR3 is TGTGCCAGCTCACCACTTGACGGCCCAGAGACCCAGTACTTC.

This chain joins TRBV27 and TRBJ1-1; D might be TRBD1 (6 bases). V was shortened by 5 bases and J by 5 bases, with 21 bases between the two germline ends. The CDR3 runs to 16 residues. Per the germline V gene, CDR1 is MNHEY and CDR2 is SMNVEV (reference sequence). The CDR3 DNA sequence: TGTGCCAGCAGTAAAAACAGGGATTGGAGTATGACTGAAGCTTTCTTT. This gives the protein CASSKNRDWSMTEAFF.

On this clone itself: Other DNA sequences in the sample encode the same CDR3. This chain joins TRBV5-5 and TRBJ1-5; 7 bases agree with TRBD1. J lost 1 base, V lost 3 bases, and 4 bases had no gene match. CDR3 size: 15 residues. Germline values: CDR1 SGHKS, CDR2 YYEKEE (reference sequence). The CDR3 coding sequence is TGTGCCAGCAGCTCCGGGACAGTCAGCAATCAGCCCCAGCATTTT. It encodes CASSSGTVSNQPQHF. Full variable domain (rest looked up from reference TRBV5-5 and TRBJ1-5): DAGVTQSPTHLIKTRGQQVTLRCSPISGHKSVSWYQQVLGQGPQFIFQYYEKEERGRGNFPDRFSARQFPNYSSELNVNALLLGDSALYLCASSSGTVSNQPQHFGDGTRLSIL.

This clone was detected a few times. This chain uses TRBV7-9 with TRBJ1-5, with a weak D call TRBD1 (6 bases). This CDR3 contains 15 residues. V was cut by 6 bases and J by 0 bases, with 12 bases left in between. The germline CDR1 and CDR2 sequences are SEHNR and FQNEAQ (reference sequence). CDR3 sequence: CASSSTGNSNQPQHF. CDR3 coding DNA: TGTGCCAGCAGTTCAACAGGGAATAGCAATCAGCCCCAGCATTTT. Drawing the rest from reference TRBV7-9 and TRBJ1-5, the complete variable domain is DTGVSQNPRHKITKRGQNVTFRCDPISEHNRLYWYRQTLGQGPEFLTYFQNEAQLEKSRLLSDRFSAERPKGSFSTLEIQRTEQGDSAMYLCASSSTGNSNQPQHFGDGTRLSIL.

V and J are TRBV6-6 and TRBJ1-1; no reliable D call. Trimming stripped 0 bases from V and 2 bases from J, with 4 bases between. The length of the CDR3 is 13 residues. CDR1 and CDR2 (germline): MNHNY, SVGAGI (reference sequence). The DNA of the CDR3 is TGTGCCAGCAGTTACTCTATTAACACTGAAGCTTTCTTT. This gives the protein CASSYSINTEAFF.

Notes on this clone: A junction end diverges from the germline sequence, so it may reflect a read error. J is TRBJ2-5 and V is TRBV7-6, with D possibly being TRBD1 or TRBD2 (5 bases each). The CDR3 is 13 residues long. Germline CDR1 and CDR2: SGHVS and FNYEAQ. CDR3 sequence reads: CASSWGREEAQYF. The CDR3 DNA sequence: TGTGCCAGCAGCTGGGGACGCGAAGAGGCCCAGTACTTC.

V gene TRBV9 combines with J gene TRBJ2-5; a possible D gene is TRBD2 (6 bases). Germline V gene lookup returns CDR1 SGDLS and CDR2 YYNGEE. Trimming took off 0 bases at V and 5 bases at J, with 11 bases between the two ends. This CDR3 spans 14 amino acids. CDR3 in DNA: TGTGCCAGCAGCGTAGGGGAGGTTTGGGAGACCCAGTACTTC. This encodes CASSVGEVWETQYF.

On this clone itself: Other DNA sequences in this sample translate to the same CDR3. The V gene is TRBV10-2, the J gene TRBJ2-7; no clear D gene. The CDR3 is made up of 11 amino acids. CDR1 and CDR2 from the germline V gene are WSHSY and SAAADI. V was cut by 3 bases and J by 4 bases, with 4 bases left in between. Here the CDR3 DNA reads TGCGCCAGCAGTGAAGGGTACGAGCAGTACTTC. Residues: CASSEGYEQYF.

The chain employs TRBV7-9 and TRBJ2-1; D is perhaps TRBD1 (5 bases). The V and J ends lost 1 base and 7 bases respectively, with 17 bases between them. The germline V gene encodes CDR1 SEHNR and CDR2 FQNEAQ (reference sequence). The CDR3 loop spans 16 amino acids. The CDR3 coding sequence is TGTGCCAGCAGCTTAGGCGGCGAAAGGGGCGCGAATGAGCAGTTCTTC. Translating gives CASSLGGERGANEQFF.

The J gene is TRBJ2-7, the V gene TRBV9; 14 bases map to TRBD2. Trimming took 4 bases from V and 2 from J; bases not matched to a gene: 8. Germline lookup yields CDR1 SGDLS and CDR2 YYNGEE. The CDR3 consists of 17 residues. CDR3 DNA sequence: TGTGCCAGCAGCCCCCGGACTAGCGGGAGGAATCCCTACGAGCAGTACTTC. Translated: CASSPRTSGRNPYEQYF. Complete variable domain (other parts from reference TRBV9 and TRBJ2-7): DSGVTQTPKHLITATGQRVTLRCSPRSGDLSVYWYQQSLDQGLQFLIQYYNGEERAKGNILERFSAQQFPDLHSELNLSSLELGDSALYFCASSPRTSGRNPYEQYFGPGTRLTVT.

This rearrangement joins TRBV7-8 to TRBJ2-7, with 9 bases identical to TRBD2. There are 15 residues in the CDR3. Germline V gives CDR1 SGHVS, CDR2 FQNEAQ. V shed 5 bases, J shed 3 bases, and the junction held 8 bases outside the gene matches. The CDR3 here is CASSEVTSGYYEQYF. CDR3 in DNA: TGTGCCAGCAGCGAGGTGACTAGCGGATACTACGAGCAGTACTTC.